This T cell receptor beta chain was profiled in a study of Ad26.COV2.S vaccination and SARS-CoV-2 variants. On the study more broadly: Participants got Ad26.COV2.S intramuscularly, once or twice 56 days apart.

With regard to this clone: Its specificity is not known.

Described treatment: 15 to 20 received Ad26.COV2.S at low or high dose, single or two shots; about 5 received placebo; per-sample allocation not given. Sample collection was performed on day 63 after the first vaccine or placebo injection. Aged 18-55 years, donor was enrolled in Boston in about 2020. The vaccine antigen was prefusion-stabilized Wuhan SARS-CoV-2 spike. General observations from the study: TCR breadth and depth analyses may have underestimated total T cell responses.

Sequencing was performed with immunoSEQ multiplex PCR; in TCRdb, only in-frame clones are kept and a portion is missing. The sample includes about 350,000 clones, approximately 86% of them seen just once. The CDR3 loop spans 13 amino acids. V lost 8 bases to trimming and J lost 6 bases, with 15 bases between them. Germline CDR1 SEHNR, CDR2 FQNEAQ (reference sequence). The sequence derives from a person between 18 and 65 years old who received the Ad26.COV2.S COVID-19 vaccine or a placebo. Sequencing used peripheral blood, obtained in a trial of Ad26.COV2.S vaccine versus placebo. The chain employs TRBV7-9 and TRBJ2-3; maybe TRBD2 (6 bases). The CDR3 spells CASQPGVLDTQYF. CDR3 sequence (DNA): TGTGCCAGCCAGCCGGGAGTGTTGGATACGCAGTATTTT.